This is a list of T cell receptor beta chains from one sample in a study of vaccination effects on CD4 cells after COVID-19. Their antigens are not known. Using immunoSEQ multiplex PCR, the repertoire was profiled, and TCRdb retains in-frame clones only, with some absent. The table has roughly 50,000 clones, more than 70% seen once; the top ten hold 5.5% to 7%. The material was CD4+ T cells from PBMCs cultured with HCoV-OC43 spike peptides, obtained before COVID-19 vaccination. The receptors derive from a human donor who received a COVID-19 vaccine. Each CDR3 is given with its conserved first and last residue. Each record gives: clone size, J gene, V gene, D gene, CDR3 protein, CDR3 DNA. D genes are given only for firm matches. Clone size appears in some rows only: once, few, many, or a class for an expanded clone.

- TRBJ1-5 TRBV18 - CASSSGRFKPQHF TGTGCCAGCTCATCTGGACGGTTCAAACCCCAGCATTTT
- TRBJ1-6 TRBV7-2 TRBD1 CASSLGGQSFNSPLHF TGTGCCAGCAGCTTAGGGGGACAGAGTTTTAATTCACCCCTCCACTTT
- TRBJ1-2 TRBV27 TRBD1 CASRESGGDYGYTF TGTGCCAGCAGGGAATCAGGGGGCGACTATGGCTACACCTTC
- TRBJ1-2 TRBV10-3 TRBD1 CAISPGQGDYGYTF TGTGCCATCAGCCCGGGACAGGGAGACTATGGCTACACCTTC
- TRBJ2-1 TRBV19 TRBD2 CASSRSGGPYNEQFF TGTGCCAGTAGTCGGAGCGGGGGGCCCTACAATGAGCAGTTCTTC
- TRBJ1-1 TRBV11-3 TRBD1 CASSSEGATEAFF TGTGCCAGCAGCTCTGAGGGGGCCACTGAAGCTTTCTTT
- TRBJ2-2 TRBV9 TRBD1 CASKDPRDRVGTGELFF TGTGCCAGCAAGGACCCCCGGGACAGGGTTGGCACCGGGGAGCTGTTTTTT
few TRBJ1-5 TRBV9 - CASSREGRSNQPQHF TGTGCCAGCAGTCGGGAGGGTCGGAGCAATCAGCCCCAGCATTTT
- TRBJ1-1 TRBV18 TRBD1 CASSPLGQFTEAFF TGTGCCAGCTCACCTCTGGGACAGTTCACTGAAGCTTTCTTT
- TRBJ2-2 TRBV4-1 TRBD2 CASSQGLSRGGGPGELFF TGCGCCAGCAGCCAAGGCTTGAGTCGGGGGGGTGGCCCCGGGGAGCTGTTTTTT
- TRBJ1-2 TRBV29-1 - CSVGINKADGYTF TGCAGCGTTGGGATAAACAAGGCAGATGGCTACACCTTC
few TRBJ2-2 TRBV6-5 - CASRLWSGELFF TGTGCCAGCCGGCTCTGGTCCGGGGAGCTGTTTTTT
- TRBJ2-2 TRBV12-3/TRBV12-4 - CASSPLGPGELFF TGTGCCAGCAGTCCGTTGGGGCCTGGGGAGCTGTTTTTT